Each of the 2 T cell receptor beta chains below was sequenced from the same sample in a study of T-cell memory formation after mild COVID-19 (dated by TCRdb to about 2021). To prepare the library, 5' RACE was applied. The data were produced on an Illumina NovaSeq 6000. TCRdb's own reprocessing of the public reads used fastp at Q25 and MiXCR and kept productive beta chains. Every CDR3 protein is listed once, alongside the most common genes and DNA of its rows. This sample lists approximately 30,000 distinct CDR3 sequences; roughly 16% were detected once. Approximately 1.4% of the sample comes from the top ten. The source material was PBMCs or a T cell subset sorted from them (not recorded which). The receptor source for this set is an adult who had mild COVID-19 (a few samples of this study predate the infection). The sample titles of this study are shuffled in the database, so cell type and time point are left out.

This clonotype was seen ten or more times. The V call is TRBV5-1, the J call TRBJ2-1; 8 nucleotides align to TRBD2. V shed 4 bases and J 7 bases; nucleotides not matched to a gene: 7. CDR3 length: 14 residues. Germline-derived CDR1 and CDR2 are SGHRS and YFSETQ. CDR3 nucleotides: TGCGCCAGCAGCCCGGGACCGGGGGGGAATGAGCAGTTCTTC. It is translated as CASSPGPGGNEQFF.

Notes on this clonotype: A much larger clone lies a single base off, so this may be a read error. The conserved final phenylalanine or tryptophan is absent from the CDR3, which likely points to a read error. V usage is TRBV5-1 and J usage is TRBJ1-2; D possibly corresponds to TRBD1 (6 bases). Trimming took 6 bases from V and 3 from J, leaving 12 bases between them. In germline, CDR1 is SGHRS, CDR2 YFSETQ. The CDR3 is made up of 13 amino acids. The DNA of the CDR3 is TGCGCCAGCACTCCCGGACAGTACTATGGCTACACCTTA. This encodes CASTPGQYYGYTL.